These 9 T cell receptor beta chains originate from one sample sequenced in a study of blood T cell repertoires in COVID-19 (dated by TCRdb to 2018 to 2020). Receptor libraries were prepared by the immunoSEQ multiplex PCR assay. TCRdb stores this immuneACCESS table with in-frame sequences only. Part of the clones is absent; in the studies checked, under half of the shortfall reflects unresolved V genes, and no reason is known for the rest. This sample is represented by more than 70,000 clones; roughly 80% of them were singletons. The top ten constitute roughly 22% of the sample. Sequencing used peripheral blood. These receptors all come from a human donor in a cohort sampled during active COVID-19.

The chain recombines TRBV4-1 with TRBJ2-7, with TRBD1 matching 7 bases. The CDR3 spans 14 residues. Trimming took 5 bases from V and 2 from J; bases not matched to a gene: 6. Germline values: CDR1 MGHRA, CDR2 YSYEKL. The chain's CDR3 is CASSARDSTYEQYF. CDR3 sequence (DNA): TGCGCCAGCAGCGCCCGGGACAGCACCTACGAGCAGTACTTC.

V gene TRBV7-2 combines with J gene TRBJ2-2; 7 positions agree with TRBD2. CDR1 is SGHTA, CDR2 FQGNSA, per germline. V was pared by 5 bases and J by 3 bases, with 9 bases of the junction left unmatched. The CDR3 length is 16 residues. The CDR3 bases are TGTGCCAGCAGCGCCCATGGGCTAGCGGACACCGGGGAGCTGTTTTTT. It is translated as CASSAHGLADTGELFF.

The J gene is TRBJ1-1, the V gene TRBV5-1, with D tentatively TRBD1 (6 bases). This CDR3 comprises 13 residues. The germline V gene has CDR1 SGHRS and CDR2 YFSETQ. Trimming removed 4 bases from V and 3 bases from J, with 10 bases in between. The CDR3 reads CASSAGVDTEAFF. CDR3 DNA sequence: TGCGCCAGCAGCGCAGGGGTGGACACTGAAGCTTTCTTT. Filled out from reference TRBV5-1 and TRBJ1-1, the complete variable domain reads KAGVTQTPRYLIKTRGQQVTLSCSPISGHRSVSWYQQTPGQGLQFLFEYFSETQRNKGNFPGRFSGRQFSNSRSEMNVSTLELGDSALYLCASSAGVDTEAFFGQGTRLTVV.

V gene TRBV7-6 combines with J gene TRBJ2-2, with 16 bases matching TRBD2. V lost 5 bases and J lost 0; bases outside the gene matches: 3. Germline CDR1 is SGHVS and CDR2 is FNYEAQ. The CDR3 length is 18 residues. CDR3 in amino acids: CASSQGLAGGPNTGELFF. The CDR3 DNA reads TGTGCCAGCAGCCAGGGACTAGCGGGAGGGCCGAACACCGGGGAGCTGTTTTTT.

The rearrangement joins TRBV6-2 or TRBV6-3 to TRBJ1-2; D gene ambiguous. The CDR3 loop spans 13 amino acids. The V gene's germline CDR1 is MNHEY and CDR2 SVGEGT. The V end lost 6 bases, the J end lost 3 bases, and 11 bases lay between the germline ends. CDR3 sequence reads: CASSPGSHYGYTF. In DNA, the CDR3 is TGTGCCAGCAGCCCCGGTTCGCACTATGGCTACACCTTC.

The V gene is TRBV7-2, the J gene TRBJ1-6; the match to TRBD1 covers 9 bases. V gave up 4 bases and J gave up 7 bases; unmatched junction bases: 5. Germline V gene sequence: CDR1 SGHTA, CDR2 FQGNSA. This CDR3 is 15 amino acids long. The CDR3 spells CASSWTGDENSPLHF. CDR3 coding DNA: TGTGCCAGCAGCTGGACAGGGGACGAGAATTCACCCCTCCACTTT. Full variable domain (outside the CDR3, taken from reference TRBV7-2 and TRBJ1-6): GAGVSQSPSNKVTEKGKDVELRCDPISGHTALYWYRQSLGQGLEFLIYFQGNSAPDKSGLPSDRFSAERTGGSVSTLTIQRTQQEDSAVYLCASSWTGDENSPLHFGNGTRLTVT.

This sequence joins TRBV2 and TRBJ1-2; D unclear. V lost 5 bases to trimming and J lost 0 bases, with 4 bases between them. Germline CDR1 SNHLY, CDR2 FYNNEI. The CDR3 contains 12 residues. The CDR3, as DNA: TGTGCCAGCAGTCAGACTAACTATGGCTACACCTTC. Its translation: CASSQTNYGYTF. Using reference TRBV2 and TRBJ1-2 for the parts outside the CDR3, the full variable domain is EPEVTQTPSHQVTQMGQEVILRCVPISNHLYFYWYRQILGQKVEFLVSFYNNEISEKSEIFDDQFSVERPDGSNFTLKIRSTKLEDSAMYFCASSQTNYGYTFGSGTRLTVV.

The chain employs TRBV25-1 and TRBJ2-3; D gene unclear. Germline V CDR1 and CDR2: MGHDK, SYGVNS. CDR3 length: 18 residues. Trimming took off 2 bases at V and 4 bases at J, with 22 bases between the two ends. The CDR3, as DNA: TGTGCCAGCAGTGAAAATCCTGGGCAGTCTCTGGCCCCAGATACGCAGTATTTT. This codes for CASSENPGQSLAPDTQYF.

The V and J genes are TRBV3-1 (or the pseudogene TRBV3-2) and TRBJ2-7; 7 bases are a match to TRBD1. This CDR3 spans 14 amino acids. Germline-derived CDR1 and CDR2 are LGHDT and YNNKEL (reference sequence). V shed 0 bases and J 3 bases; nucleotides not matched to a gene: 2. The DNA of the CDR3 is TGTGCCAGCAGCCAAGATCGGACAGGCTACGAGCAGTACTTC. Translating it yields CASSQDRTGYEQYF.